The rows below give T cell receptor beta chains drawn from one sample of a study of OX40 agonist ivuxolimab in advanced cancers. Sequencing used immunoSEQ multiplex PCR; TCRdb keeps in-frame clones, though not all of them. In the table there are around 17,000 clones, 80% to 90% of which are singletons. The sequencing here drew on CD4+ or CD8+ T cells sorted from blood, taken in a trial of the OX40 agonist ivuxolimab. These receptors came from an adult with an advanced solid tumor such as melanoma, head and neck, liver or kidney cancer. Each CDR3 is given with its conserved first and last residue. Each record gives: CDR3 protein, CDR3 DNA, V gene, clone size, J gene, D gene. D genes are given only for firm matches. Size tells how often a clone was seen (once, few, many) or the class of an expanded clone, and some rows leave it out.

CDR3aa: CASGGAGTEAFF
CDR3nt: TGTGCCAGCGGCGGCGCGGGGACTGAAGCTTTCTTT
v_gene: TRBV2
abundance: .
j_gene: TRBJ1-1
d_gene: .

CDR3aa: CASSQGVGGYEQYF
CDR3nt: TGTGCCAGCTCGCAGGGAGTGGGGGGCTACGAGCAGTACTTC
v_gene: TRBV6-1
abundance: .
j_gene: TRBJ2-7
d_gene: .

CDR3aa: CASSLRGTNTEAFF
CDR3nt: TGTGCCAGCAGCTTACGGGGAACGAACACTGAAGCTTTCTTT
v_gene: TRBV11-3
abundance: .
j_gene: TRBJ1-1
d_gene: .

CDR3aa: CASSQDWADPEAFF
CDR3nt: TGCGCCAGCAGCCAAGATTGGGCAGACCCTGAAGCTTTCTTT
v_gene: TRBV4-1
abundance: .
j_gene: TRBJ1-1
d_gene: .

CDR3aa: CASRPVLRGVRETQYF
CDR3nt: TGTGCCAGCAGGCCGGTCTTGCGGGGCGTTCGGGAGACCCAGTACTTC
v_gene: TRBV13
abundance: .
j_gene: TRBJ2-5
d_gene: .

CDR3aa: CASSQVGLILAGGPANTGELFF
CDR3nt: TGCGCCAGCAGCCAAGTCGGCTTGATTCTAGCGGGAGGTCCCGCGAACACCGGGGAGCTGTTTTTT
v_gene: TRBV4-3
abundance: .
j_gene: TRBJ2-2
d_gene: TRBD2

CDR3aa: CASSQTQDRHGYTF
CDR3nt: TGCGCCAGCAGCCAGACGCAGGACAGACACGGCTACACCTTC
v_gene: TRBV4-1
abundance: once
j_gene: TRBJ1-2
d_gene: .

CDR3aa: CASSVEFSGVYNEQFF
CDR3nt: TGTGCCAGCAGCGTAGAGTTTAGCGGGGTATACAATGAGCAGTTCTTC
v_gene: TRBV9
abundance: .
j_gene: TRBJ2-1
d_gene: TRBD2

CDR3aa: CASSFGRGGLAGVGPTDTQYF
CDR3nt: TGTGCCAGCAGTTTCGGGAGGGGCGGACTAGCGGGAGTGGGCCCCACAGATACGCAGTATTTT
v_gene: TRBV28
abundance: .
j_gene: TRBJ2-3
d_gene: TRBD2

CDR3aa: CASSILNTDTQYF
CDR3nt: TGTGCCAGCAGCATTCTAAACACAGATACGCAGTATTTT
v_gene: TRBV9
abundance: .
j_gene: TRBJ2-3
d_gene: .

CDR3aa: CASSLGQGRLEQYF
CDR3nt: TGTGCCAGCAGCTTGGGACAGGGGCGCCTCGAGCAGTACTTC
v_gene: TRBV7-8
abundance: .
j_gene: TRBJ2-7
d_gene: TRBD1

CDR3aa: CASSLSASGRARDEQFF
CDR3nt: TGTGCCAGCAGTTTATCGGCCAGCGGGAGGGCCAGGGATGAGCAGTTCTTC
v_gene: TRBV27
abundance: .
j_gene: TRBJ2-1
d_gene: TRBD2

CDR3aa: CASSVGIAGGSSYEQYF
CDR3nt: TGTGCCAGCAGCGTCGGAATAGCGGGAGGGTCTTCCTACGAGCAGTACTTC
v_gene: TRBV9
abundance: .
j_gene: TRBJ2-7
d_gene: TRBD2

CDR3aa: CASSLRDRAYEQYF
CDR3nt: TGTGCCAGCAGCTTGCGCGACAGGGCTTACGAGCAGTACTTC
v_gene: TRBV5-4
abundance: .
j_gene: TRBJ2-7
d_gene: TRBD1

CDR3aa: CATSGNREDYGYTF
CDR3nt: TGTGCCACCAGCGGAAACAGGGAGGACTATGGCTACACCTTC
v_gene: TRBV15
abundance: .
j_gene: TRBJ1-2
d_gene: .

CDR3aa: CAWKGGIEQYF
CDR3nt: TGTGCCTGGAAGGGCGGGATCGAGCAGTACTTC
v_gene: TRBV30
abundance: once
j_gene: TRBJ2-7
d_gene: .

CDR3aa: CASSPTGREETQYF
CDR3nt: TGTGCCAGCAGTCCCACAGGTCGCGAAGAGACCCAGTACTTC
v_gene: TRBV6-5
abundance: few
j_gene: TRBJ2-5
d_gene: .